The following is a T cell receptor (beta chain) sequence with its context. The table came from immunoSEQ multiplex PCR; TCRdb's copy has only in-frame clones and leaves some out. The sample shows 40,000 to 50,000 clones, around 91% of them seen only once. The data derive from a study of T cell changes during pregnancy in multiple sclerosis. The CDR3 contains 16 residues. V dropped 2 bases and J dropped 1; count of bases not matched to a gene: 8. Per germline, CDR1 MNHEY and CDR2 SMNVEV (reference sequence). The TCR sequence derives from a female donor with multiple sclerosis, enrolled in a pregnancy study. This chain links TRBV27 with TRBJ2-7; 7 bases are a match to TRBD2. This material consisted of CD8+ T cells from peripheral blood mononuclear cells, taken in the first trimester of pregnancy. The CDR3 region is CASSLAPGLFSYEQYF. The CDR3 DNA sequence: TGTGCCAGCAGTTTAGCCCCGGGACTATTTTCCTACGAGCAGTACTTC.